This T cell receptor (beta chain) was captured by sequencing in a study of control samples from healthy donors and cancer patients. CDR1 is MNHEY, CDR2 SMNVEV, per germline (reference sequence). V lost 4 bases, J lost 8 bases, and 9 bases stayed unmatched. There are 14 residues in the CDR3. This clone occurred once. Using immunoSEQ multiplex PCR, the repertoire was profiled, and TCRdb retains in-frame clones only, with some absent. This sample has about 120,000 clones, with roughly 90% found just once. V is TRBV27 and J is TRBJ1-2; the match to TRBD1 covers 8 bases. This clonotype originated in a man aged 50 to 59 in good health. The sequencing input was blood. CDR3 amino acids: CASSYGQGTKGYTF. CDR3 sequence (DNA): TGTGCCAGCAGTTACGGACAGGGTACGAAGGGCTACACCTTC.